Listed below are T cell receptor beta chains from one sample, sequenced in a study of blood T cell repertoires in COVID-19. The table came from immunoSEQ multiplex PCR; TCRdb's copy has only in-frame clones and leaves some out. The data contain roughly 100,000 clones, over 65% of them seen just once; the ten biggest clones take up 26%. Sequenced material: peripheral blood. Receptors were obtained from a man in his 60s with acute or convalescent COVID-19. CDR3s include the opening cysteine and the closing phenylalanine or tryptophan. A D gene is named only where the DNA matches it firmly. Some rows have no size entry. The others give once, few or many, or a class for an expanded clone.

CDR3nt	CDR3aa	v_gene	j_gene	d_gene	abundance	len
TGCGCCAGCAGCTCCAGGGGCGAAGCTTTCTTT	CASSSRGEAFF	TRBV5-1	TRBJ1-1	-	-	11
TGTGCCAGCAGTGAAATAGATCCTAAGAGGTTAATGCGCGGAAACACCATATATTTT	CASSEIDPKRLMRGNTIYF	TRBV2	TRBJ1-3	-	-	19
TGTGCCAGCAGTTACCCCGGGACAGGGGGCTACGAGCAGTACTTC	CASSYPGTGGYEQYF	TRBV6-5	TRBJ2-7	TRBD1	-	15
TGTGCCAGTAGTATAGGGGACAGGGGCTCTGGGGCCAACGTCCTGACTTTC	CASSIGDRGSGANVLTF	TRBV19	TRBJ2-6	TRBD1	-	17
TGTGCCAGCAGGCGACACGGATTCTCCTACGAGCAGTACTTC	CASRRHGFSYEQYF	TRBV5-6	TRBJ2-7	-	-	14
TGTGCCAGCAGCCTTAACACTGAAGCTTTCTTT	CASSLNTEAFF	TRBV2	TRBJ1-1	-	-	11
TGTGCCAGCAGCGGGGAGGGGGTTGGAAACTATGGCTACACCTTC	CASSGEGVGNYGYTF	TRBV5-6	TRBJ1-2	-	few	15
TGTGCCAGCAGCCACCGGAGTCCGAATGAGCAGTTCTTC	CASSHRSPNEQFF	TRBV3-1/TRBV3-2	TRBJ2-1	-	-	13
TGTGCCAGCACCGGACTAAGGACTAGCGGGGACTACAATGAGCAGTTCTTC	CASTGLRTSGDYNEQFF	TRBV3-1/TRBV3-2	TRBJ2-1	TRBD2	once	17
TGCGCCAGCAGCTTACGAACAGGGGAAGAGACCCAGTACTTC	CASSLRTGEETQYF	TRBV5-1	TRBJ2-5	TRBD1	once	14
TGCGCCAGCAGCTTGCTAGGGGTAACCGGGGAGCTGTTTTTT	CASSLLGVTGELFF	TRBV5-1	TRBJ2-2	-	few	14
TGCAGCGTACGGACAGACTCATTAGGCTACACCTTC	CSVRTDSLGYTF	TRBV29-1	TRBJ1-2	-	few	12
TGTGCCAGCAGCCAAGATTCGGGATACAATGAGCAGTTCTTC	CASSQDSGYNEQFF	TRBV3-1/TRBV3-2	TRBJ2-1	-	-	14
TGTGCCAGCAGCCCACCCGGGACAGGGGATTACAATGAGCAGTTCTTC	CASSPPGTGDYNEQFF	TRBV7-9	TRBJ2-1	TRBD1	-	16
TGTGCCAGCAGCTTGTGGGTCCAGGGGACTCAGCCCCAGCATTTT	CASSLWVQGTQPQHF	TRBV5-6	TRBJ1-5	-	-	15
TGTGCCAGTATCGGCCGGGACAGGGCGAAGAACACTGAAGCTTTCTTT	CASIGRDRAKNTEAFF	TRBV19	TRBJ1-1	TRBD1	-	16
TGTGCCACCAGTGAGCCGGTCAAGGCGGGGAGAGAGACCCAGTACTTC	CATSEPVKAGRETQYF	TRBV24-1	TRBJ2-5	-	-	16
TGTGCCAGCAGTGCCGGGACAGGGGGCGGTCAGCCCCAGCATTTT	CASSAGTGGGQPQHF	TRBV6-2/TRBV6-3	TRBJ1-5	TRBD1	-	15
TGTGCCAGCAGAGATGGGACAGTCGGCGATCAGCCCCAGCATTTT	CASRDGTVGDQPQHF	TRBV6-6	TRBJ1-5	TRBD1	-	15
TGTGCCAGCAGCCCCAGGGGGGTAAGCTCCTACAATGAGCAGTTCTTC	CASSPRGVSSYNEQFF	TRBV9	TRBJ2-1	-	-	16
TGTGCCAGCAGCCCCGTGGCGGATTCACCCCTCCACTTT	CASSPVADSPLHF	TRBV6-6	TRBJ1-6	-	-	13
TGTGCCAGCAGTCCTCGCCCTGCCCAAATAGATCAGCCCCAGCATTTT	CASSPRPAQIDQPQHF	TRBV27	TRBJ1-5	-	-	16
TGTGCCAGCATGAGGGCTAGCGGGACCAATGAGCAGTTCTTC	CASMRASGTNEQFF	TRBV4-2	TRBJ2-1	TRBD2	-	14
TGTGCCAGCAGTTTATGGGGAGACGGACGGGGGGCCAACGTCCTGACTTTC	CASSLWGDGRGANVLTF	TRBV28	TRBJ2-6	-	few	17
TGCGCCAGCAGCCAAGATGGTCGGGAGCAAGAGACCCAGTACTTC	CASSQDGREQETQYF	TRBV4-1	TRBJ2-5	-	-	15
TGTGCCAGCAGCCTGACTCTCTTTGGAAACACCATATATTTT	CASSLTLFGNTIYF	TRBV5-6	TRBJ1-3	-	-	14
TGTGCCAGTTGGAGGGAAGGGGCCGGGGAGCTGTTTTTT	CASWREGAGELFF	TRBV27	TRBJ2-2	-	-	13
TGTGCCACCAGTGCCCGACGGGGAAAAGCTAGCACAGATACGCAGTATTTT	CATSARRGKASTDTQYF	TRBV24-1	TRBJ2-3	-	many	17
TGTGCCAGTAGCGGGGACAGGGGTTACACCGGGGAGCTGTTTTTT	CASSGDRGYTGELFF	TRBV19	TRBJ2-2	TRBD1	-	15
TGCAGTGCTAGTGGGAAGAGCGGGAGTCTCGTGGGGAATGAGCAGTTCTTC	CSASGKSGSLVGNEQFF	TRBV20-1	TRBJ2-1	TRBD2	-	17
TGCGCCAGCAGCTCCACCGTCCCTGGACAGGGGGGCAATGAGCAGTTCTTC	CASSSTVPGQGGNEQFF	TRBV5-1	TRBJ2-1	TRBD1	-	17
TGCGCCAGCAGCCCCAGCTCTGGGGCCAACGTCCTGACTTTC	CASSPSSGANVLTF	TRBV4-1	TRBJ2-6	-	-	14
TGCAGCGTTGAACGACAGGGCTATGGCTACACCTTC	CSVERQGYGYTF	TRBV29-1	TRBJ1-2	TRBD1	once	12
TGCGCCAGCAGCGATGTACAGGGCGCTAATGAAAAACTGTTTTTT	CASSDVQGANEKLFF	TRBV5-1	TRBJ1-4	-	-	15
TGTGCCATCAGTGGGACTAGCGCTTCGGCTGAGCAGTTCTTC	CAISGTSASAEQFF	TRBV10-3	TRBJ2-1	TRBD2	few	14
TGTGCCAGCAGCTTAGCTTTGGGTAGGGACACGCGAGGCTACACCTTC	CASSLALGRDTRGYTF	TRBV7-2	TRBJ1-2	-	-	16
TGTGCCAGCAGCTTAGCGTCTGGAAACACCATATATTTT	CASSLASGNTIYF	TRBV11-2	TRBJ1-3	-	-	13
TGTGCCAGTAGTGTGGACAGGGGGCTAGCCGGGGAGCTGTTTTTT	CASSVDRGLAGELFF	TRBV19	TRBJ2-2	TRBD1	-	15
TGTGCCTGGAGAGGGGAGGAGAGTGCTAATTCACCCCTCCACTTT	CAWRGEESANSPLHF	TRBV30	TRBJ1-6	-	-	15
TGTGCCAGCAGATCTGGGACAGGGGGAAGACAGCCCCAGCATTTT	CASRSGTGGRQPQHF	TRBV28	TRBJ1-5	TRBD1	few	15
TGCAGCGTTGTTCGCAGGGATGACTCTGAAGCTTTCTTT	CSVVRRDDSEAFF	TRBV29-1	TRBJ1-1	-	-	13